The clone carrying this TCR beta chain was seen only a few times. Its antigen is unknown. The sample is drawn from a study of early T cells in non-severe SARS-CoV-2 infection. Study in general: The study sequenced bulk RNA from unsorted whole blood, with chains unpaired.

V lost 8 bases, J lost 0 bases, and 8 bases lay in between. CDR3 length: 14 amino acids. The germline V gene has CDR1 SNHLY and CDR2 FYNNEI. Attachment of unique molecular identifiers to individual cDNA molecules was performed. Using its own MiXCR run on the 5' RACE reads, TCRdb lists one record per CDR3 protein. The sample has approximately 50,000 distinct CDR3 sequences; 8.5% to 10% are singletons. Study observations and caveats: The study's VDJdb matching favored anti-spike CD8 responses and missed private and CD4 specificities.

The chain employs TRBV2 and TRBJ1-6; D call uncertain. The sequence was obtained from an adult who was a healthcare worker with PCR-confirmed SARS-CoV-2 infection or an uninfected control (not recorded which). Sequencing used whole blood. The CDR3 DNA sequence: TGTGCCAGCCTTGCGGACTCCTATAATTCACCCCTCCACTTT. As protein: CASLADSYNSPLHF.